These 27 T cell receptor beta chains originate from one sample sequenced in a study of cytomegalovirus exposure and HLA in healthy donors. The data were produced by immunoSEQ multiplex PCR, yet TCRdb's version contains in-frame clones alone and is incomplete. The sample shows some 150,000 clones, 70% to 90% of them seen only once. Specimen: PBMCs. Receptors originate from a woman between 18 and 29 years old in good health and CMV-seropositive.

V gene TRBV6-6 combines with J gene TRBJ2-7; no clear D gene. The CDR3 has 13 amino acids. V gave up 2 bases and J gave up 6 bases, with 11 bases separating them. CDR1 MNHNY and CDR2 SVGAGI come from the germline V gene (reference sequence). CDR3: CASSYTPGVEQYF. The CDR3 region has the DNA TGTGCCAGCAGTTACACCCCCGGTGTCGAGCAGTACTTC.

This sequence joins TRBV9 and TRBJ2-1; 9 bases fit TRBD2. This CDR3 comprises 15 residues. J lost 9 bases, V lost 4 bases, and 11 bases had no gene match. CDR1 is SGDLS, CDR2 YYNGEE, per germline. The CDR3 DNA follows: TGTGCCAGCAGCACTGGACTAGCGCGAATTCGTGAGCAGTTCTTC. It translates to CASSTGLARIREQFF.

The chain links TRBV19 to TRBJ2-7; 10 positions match TRBD2. The J segment lost 4 bases and the V segment lost 2 bases, leaving 5 bases of the junction unmatched. Germline loops: CDR1 LNHDA, CDR2 SQIVND (reference sequence). There are 15 residues in the CDR3. The CDR3 bases are TGTGCCAGTAGTATAAGGGCTAGCGGGAGATACGAGCAGTACTTC. Translating gives CASSIRASGRYEQYF.

The chain carries TRBV6-5 and TRBJ2-1; 13 bases match TRBD2. The CDR3 loop spans 14 amino acids. J lost 10 bases, V lost 5 bases, and 5 bases had no gene match. Germline lookup yields CDR1 MNHEY and CDR2 SVGAGI. Here the CDR3 reads CASSRPGLAGEQFF. CDR3 coding DNA: TGTGCCAGCAGTCGTCCGGGACTAGCGGGGGAGCAGTTCTTC.

V gene TRBV10-2 combines with J gene TRBJ2-3; possibly TRBD2 for D (5 bases). The CDR3 is 12 residues long. Germline-derived CDR1 and CDR2 are WSHSY and SAAADI. Trimming removed 6 bases at V and 4 bases at J, with 8 bases between. DNA for the CDR3: TGCGCCAGCAGACCCGGGGCAGATACGCAGTATTTT. It yields the protein CASRPGADTQYF.

The chain uses TRBV4-1 and TRBJ2-7, with a weak D call TRBD2 (5 bases). Trimming removed 1 base from V and 1 base from J, with 17 bases in between. Germline CDR1 is MGHRA and CDR2 is YSYEKL. The CDR3 is 17 amino acids. CDR3 protein: CASSQGLTGSRSYEQYF. The DNA of the CDR3 is TGCGCCAGCAGCCAAGGGCTCACGGGAAGCAGATCCTACGAGCAGTACTTC.

The genes are TRBV7-3 and TRBJ1-1, with TRBD1 identical over 8 bases. This CDR3 comprises 13 residues. Germline V gives CDR1 SGHTA, CDR2 FQGTGA. With 4 bases clipped from V and 10 bases from J, the junction kept 8 bases outside the gene matches. DNA of the CDR3: TGTGCCAGCAGCTCTGGACAGGGCAGCGGAGCTTTCTTT. Translated, it gives CASSSGQGSGAFF.

The chain combines TRBV5-1 with TRBJ2-2, with 11 bases aligning to TRBD2. The CDR3 loop spans 17 amino acids. From germline, CDR1 is SGHRS and CDR2 YFSETQ. Germline trimming cut 1 base from V and 7 bases from J; bases unmatched to any gene: 9. In DNA, the CDR3 is TGCGCCAGCAGCTTGCAGACTACTAGCGGGAGTGTCGGGGAGCTGTTTTTT. Translation: CASSLQTTSGSVGELFF. The complete variable domain, with remaining parts taken from reference TRBV5-1 and TRBJ2-2, reads KAGVTQTPRYLIKTRGQQVTLSCSPISGHRSVSWYQQTPGQGLQFLFEYFSETQRNKGNFPGRFSGRQFSNSRSEMNVSTLELGDSALYLCASSLQTTSGSVGELFFGEGSRLTVL.

The rearrangement links TRBV5-1 to TRBJ2-3; D possibly corresponds to TRBD1 (5 bases). V was trimmed by 0 bases and J by 1 base, leaving 6 bases between them. The CDR3 loop spans 14 amino acids. Germline V gene data show CDR1 as SGHRS and CDR2 as YFSETQ. The CDR3 DNA follows: TGCGCCAGCAGCTTGGAACAGGGCACAGATACGCAGTATTTT. Protein product: CASSLEQGTDTQYF.

The genes are TRBV28 and TRBJ2-1; TRBD2 matches 9 bases. This CDR3 is 12 amino acids long. The junction had 5 bases not matched to a gene; V was cut back by 2 bases and J by 15 bases. Germline V gene lookup returns CDR1 MDHEN and CDR2 SYDVKM. The CDR3 sequence: CASSLRTSAMFF. CDR3 DNA sequence: TGTGCCAGCAGTTTAAGGACTAGCGCCATGTTCTTC.

This clone showed up just once. The gene calls are TRBV7-9 and TRBJ1-2; the match to TRBD1 covers 7 bases. Trimming removed 3 bases from V and 7 bases from J; junction bases left unmatched: 11. This CDR3 spans 15 amino acids. From germline, CDR1 is SEHNR and CDR2 FQNEAQ (reference sequence). CDR3 amino acids: CASSFGTVQEGGYTF. CDR3 nucleotides: TGTGCCAGCAGCTTCGGGACAGTTCAAGAGGGTGGCTACACCTTC.

The chain joins TRBV1 to TRBJ2-7; the table gives TRBD2 as D, unverified against the DNA. TRBV1 is a pseudogene. The CDR3 runs 17 residues. CDR3 residues: CTSSQVRRGRGRNEQYF. CDR3 in DNA: TGCACCAGCAGCCAAGTTCGACGCGGGAGGGGTAGGAACGAGCAGTACTTC.

In DNA form, the CDR3 reads TGTGCCAGCAACAGAGTCGTCAATCAGCCCCAGCATTTT. Protein sequence: CASNRVVNQPQHF. The chain carries TRBV28 and TRBJ1-5; D is unresolved. This CDR3 comprises 13 residues. V gave up 7 bases and J gave up 3 bases, with 10 bases separating them. Germline V CDR1 and CDR2: MDHEN, SYDVKM.

This clone has more than one count but fewer than ten. This chain uses TRBV12-5 with TRBJ2-7, with TRBD1 matching over 7 bases. The V segment lost 1 base and the J segment 3 bases; nucleotides outside the gene matches: 9. This CDR3 region has 16 residues. Germline CDR1 LGHNT, CDR2 FRNRAP. The CDR3 region is CASGLGILDRVYEQYF. In DNA, the CDR3 is TGTGCTAGTGGTTTGGGCATCCTCGACAGGGTCTACGAGCAGTACTTC.

The chain is built from TRBV30 and TRBJ1-3, with TRBD1 matching over 9 bases. From germline, CDR1 is GTSNPN and CDR2 SVGIG (reference sequence). This CDR3 comprises 13 residues. Germline trimming cut 8 bases from V and 4 bases from J; bases unmatched to any gene: 6. The CDR3 bases are TGTGCCCTGGACAGGGGCCCCGGAAACACCATATATTTT. It translates to CALDRGPGNTIYF.

This chain links TRBV6-4 with TRBJ2-2; 10 bases are shared with TRBD2. Per the germline V gene, CDR1 is MRHNA and CDR2 is SNTAGT. The CDR3 sequence is 15 residues long. V dropped 4 bases and J dropped 3; count of bases not matched to a gene: 2. CDR3 coding DNA: TGTGCCAGCAGTGCCGGGACTAGCGACACCGGGGAGCTGTTTTTT. The encoded protein is CASSAGTSDTGELFF.

The chain couples TRBV30 to TRBJ2-3; TRBD2 aligns across 13 bases. This CDR3 has 14 residues. V was clipped by 5 bases and J by 1 base; unmatched bases: 0. Germline V lookup: CDR1 GTSNPN, CDR2 SVGIG (reference sequence). Here the CDR3 DNA reads TGTGCCTGGGGACTAGCGGGGGGCACAGATACGCAGTATTTT. Amino acids: CAWGLAGGTDTQYF.

The chain recombines TRBV7-7 with TRBJ2-1; the D gene is possibly TRBD2 (6 bases). The V gene lost 4 bases and the J gene lost 6 bases, with 10 bases spanning the gap. The CDR3 is made up of 13 amino acids. Germline V lookup: CDR1 SSHAT, CDR2 FNYEAQ (reference sequence). In DNA form, the CDR3 reads TGTGCCAGCAGCTCATTCGGGGGCAATGAGCAGTTCTTC. Its translation is CASSSFGGNEQFF.

V usage is TRBV4-1 and J usage is TRBJ2-1; 8 positions match TRBD1. This CDR3 comprises 15 residues. The V and J ends lost 3 bases and 0 bases, in that order; junction bases with no gene match: 1. Germline assignment: CDR1 MGHRA and CDR2 YSYEKL. CDR3 loop: CASSQGQVSYNEQFF. The CDR3 DNA sequence: TGCGCCAGCAGCCAGGGACAGGTCTCCTACAATGAGCAGTTCTTC.

This clone was observed once. The chain uses TRBV5-1 and TRBJ1-1; TRBD1 might be the D (6 bases). V was cut by 5 bases and J by 1 base, with 9 bases left in between. The CDR3 runs 13 residues. Germline-derived CDR1 and CDR2 are SGHRS and YFSETQ. The CDR3 protein is CASSLTGNTEAFF. The CDR3 region has the DNA TGCGCCAGCAGTCTGACAGGGAACACTGAAGCTTTCTTT.

The chain has TRBV5-1 and TRBJ2-3, with D possibly being TRBD2 (6 bases). The CDR3 spans 15 residues. Germline V gene lookup returns CDR1 SGHRS and CDR2 YFSETQ. V was trimmed by 0 bases and J by 13 bases, leaving 21 bases between them. CDR3: CASSLVVGSGPQEYF. In nucleotides, the CDR3 is TGCGCCAGCAGCTTGGTAGTTGGTAGCGGTCCCCAGGAGTATTTT.

DNA of the CDR3: TGTGCCAGCAGGATTACCCCGACTAAGACGTACAATGAGCAGTTCTTC. It specifies CASRITPTKTYNEQFF. The chain joins TRBV28 to TRBJ2-1, with D perhaps matching TRBD2 (5 bases). This CDR3 is built from 16 residues. Germline-derived CDR1 and CDR2 are MDHEN and SYDVKM. Trimming pared 6 bases from V and 4 bases from J, leaving 19 bases between. Using reference TRBV28 and TRBJ2-1 for the parts outside the CDR3, the full variable domain is DVKVTQSSRYLVKRTGEKVFLECVQDMDHENMFWYRQDPGLGLRLIYFSYDVKMKEKGDIPEGYSVSREKKERFSLILESASTNQTSMYLCASRITPTKTYNEQFFGPGTRLTVL.

The rearrangement joins TRBV30 to TRBJ2-2; 9 bases are a match to TRBD2. J was trimmed by 3 bases and V by 1 base; bases with no gene match: 9. Per germline, CDR1 GTSNPN and CDR2 SVGIG (reference sequence). CDR3 size: 17 residues. The CDR3 loop is CAWSADPLAGYTGELFF. Written as DNA, the CDR3 is TGTGCCTGGAGTGCCGACCCGCTAGCGGGATACACCGGGGAGCTGTTTTTT.

The chain has TRBV11-3 and TRBJ2-7; TRBD2 matches 13 bases. After removal of 4 bases from V and 1 base from J, the junction contained 1 base not matched to a gene. This CDR3 is 15 amino acids long. Germline CDR1 is SGHNT and CDR2 is YENEEA. The CDR3 sequence is CASSWGLAGSYEQYF. The DNA of the CDR3 is TGTGCCAGCAGCTGGGGACTAGCGGGGTCCTACGAGCAGTACTTC.

This chain links TRBV7-6 with TRBJ2-5, with 8 bases matching TRBD2. From germline, CDR1 is SGHVS and CDR2 FNYEAQ. The length of the CDR3 is 14 residues. J gave up 5 bases and V 5 bases, and 7 bases lay outside the gene matches. CDR3 in DNA: TGTGCCAGCAGCCTTCAGCGGGAGAGGGAGACCCAGTACTTC. Translated: CASSLQRERETQYF.

This chain uses TRBV2 with TRBJ2-5; TRBD1 matches 8 bases. CDR1 and CDR2 from the germline V gene are SNHLY and FYNNEI. This CDR3 region has 13 residues. J gave up 4 bases and V 7 bases, and 5 bases lay outside the gene matches. The CDR3 nucleotides are TGTGCCAGCAATACAGGGGGTGGAGAGACCCAGTACTTC. Translating gives CASNTGGGETQYF.

The chain uses TRBV9 and TRBJ2-3; 8 bases agree with TRBD2. The CDR3 runs to 15 residues. The germline CDR1 and CDR2 sequences are SGDLS and YYNGEE. With 4 bases clipped from V and 5 bases from J, the junction kept 9 bases outside the gene matches. The CDR3 DNA follows: TGTGCCAGCAGCCCCCCCGGGACTAGACTAGATACGCAGTATTTT. Translation: CASSPPGTRLDTQYF.